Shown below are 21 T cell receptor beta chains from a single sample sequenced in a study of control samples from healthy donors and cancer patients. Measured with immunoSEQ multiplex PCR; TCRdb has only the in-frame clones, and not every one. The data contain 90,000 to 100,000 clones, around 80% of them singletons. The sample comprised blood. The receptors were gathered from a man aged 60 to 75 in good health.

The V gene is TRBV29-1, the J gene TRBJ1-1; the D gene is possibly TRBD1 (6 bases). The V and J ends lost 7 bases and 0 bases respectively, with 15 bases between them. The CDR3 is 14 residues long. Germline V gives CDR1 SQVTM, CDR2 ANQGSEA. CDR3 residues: CSASLGGVNTEAFF. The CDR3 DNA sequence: TGCAGCGCTTCTTTAGGGGGGGTGAACACTGAAGCTTTCTTT. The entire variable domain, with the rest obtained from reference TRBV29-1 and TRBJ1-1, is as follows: SAVISQKPSRDICQRGTSLTIQCQVDSQVTMMFWYRQQPGQSLTLIATANQGSEATYESGFVIDKFPISRPNLTFSTLTVSNMSPEDSSIYLCSASLGGVNTEAFFGQGTRLTVV.

The CDR3 loop reads CASSRVFSGAYEQYF. The CDR3 DNA follows: TGCGCCAGCAGCCGAGTTTTCTCAGGGGCCTACGAGCAGTACTTC. The rearrangement uses TRBV4-1 and TRBJ2-7; D perhaps matches TRBD1 (6 bases). Trimming removed 4 bases from V and 2 bases from J, with 15 bases in between. CDR3 length: 15 residues. Looked up from germline, CDR1 is MGHRA and CDR2 is YSYEKL.

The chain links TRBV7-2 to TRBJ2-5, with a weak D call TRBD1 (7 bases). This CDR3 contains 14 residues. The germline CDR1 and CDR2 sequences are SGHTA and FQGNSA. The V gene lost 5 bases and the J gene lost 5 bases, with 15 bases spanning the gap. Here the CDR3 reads CASSPGGNPETQYF. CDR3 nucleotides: TGTGCCAGCAGCCCAGGGGGGAACCCGGAGACCCAGTACTTC.

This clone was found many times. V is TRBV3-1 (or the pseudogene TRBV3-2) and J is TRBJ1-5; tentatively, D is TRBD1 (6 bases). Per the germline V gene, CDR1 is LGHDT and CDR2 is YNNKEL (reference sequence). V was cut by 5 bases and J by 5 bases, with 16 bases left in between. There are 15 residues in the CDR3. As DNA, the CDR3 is TGTGCCAGCAGCAGGGGGAGGGTAGTGGATCAGCCCCAGCATTTT. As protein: CASSRGRVVDQPQHF.

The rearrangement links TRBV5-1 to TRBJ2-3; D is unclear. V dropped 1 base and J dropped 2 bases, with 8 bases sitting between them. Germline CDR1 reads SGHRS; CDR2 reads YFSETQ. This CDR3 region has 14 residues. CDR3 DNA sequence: TGCGCCAGCAGCTTGTTTGCGGTCACAGATACGCAGTATTTT. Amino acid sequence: CASSLFAVTDTQYF.

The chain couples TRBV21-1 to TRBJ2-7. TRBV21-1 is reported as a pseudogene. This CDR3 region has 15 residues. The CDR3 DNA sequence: TGTGCCAGCCTCCGGAGGGGGACGCCCCCCTACGAGCAGTACTTC. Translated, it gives CASLRRGTPPYEQYF.

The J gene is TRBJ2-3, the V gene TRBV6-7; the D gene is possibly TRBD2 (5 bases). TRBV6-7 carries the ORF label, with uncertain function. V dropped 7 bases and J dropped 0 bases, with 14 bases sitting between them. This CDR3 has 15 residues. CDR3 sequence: CASTSDCSSTDTQYF. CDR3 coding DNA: TGTGCCAGCACCTCGGACTGTTCTAGCACAGATACGCAGTATTTT.

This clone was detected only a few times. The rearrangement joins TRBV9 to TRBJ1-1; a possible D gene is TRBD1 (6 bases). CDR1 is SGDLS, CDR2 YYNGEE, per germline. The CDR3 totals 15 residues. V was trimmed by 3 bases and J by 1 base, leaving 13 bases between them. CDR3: CASSELQGGNTEAFF. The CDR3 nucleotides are TGTGCCAGCAGCGAACTACAGGGAGGGAACACTGAAGCTTTCTTT.

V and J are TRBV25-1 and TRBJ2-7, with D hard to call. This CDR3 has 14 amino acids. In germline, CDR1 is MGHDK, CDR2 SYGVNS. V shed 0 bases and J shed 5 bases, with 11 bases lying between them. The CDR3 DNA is TGTGCCAGCAGTGAATACGGTCAAGGTAACGAGCAGTACTTC. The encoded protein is CASSEYGQGNEQYF.

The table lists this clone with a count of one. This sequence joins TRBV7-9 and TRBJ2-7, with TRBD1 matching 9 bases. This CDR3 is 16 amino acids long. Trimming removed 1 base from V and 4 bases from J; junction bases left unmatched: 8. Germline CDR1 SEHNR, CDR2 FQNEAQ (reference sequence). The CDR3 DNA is TGTGCCAGCAGCTTAGTCGAGACAGGGGGGTCGTACGAGCAGTACTTC. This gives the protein CASSLVETGGSYEQYF.

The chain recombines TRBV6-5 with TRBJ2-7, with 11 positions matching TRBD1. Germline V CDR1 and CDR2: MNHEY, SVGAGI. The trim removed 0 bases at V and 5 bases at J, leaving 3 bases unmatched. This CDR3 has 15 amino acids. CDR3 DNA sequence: TGTGCCAGCAGTTACTCTGGACAGGGGGCCGACGAGCAGTACTTC. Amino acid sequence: CASSYSGQGADEQYF.

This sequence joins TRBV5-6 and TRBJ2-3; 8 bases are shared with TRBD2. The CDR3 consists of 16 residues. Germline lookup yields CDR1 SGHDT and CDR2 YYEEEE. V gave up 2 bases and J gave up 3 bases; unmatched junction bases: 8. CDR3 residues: CASSFSPGGGTDTQYF. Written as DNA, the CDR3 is TGTGCCAGCAGCTTCTCACCTGGCGGGGGGACAGATACGCAGTATTTT.

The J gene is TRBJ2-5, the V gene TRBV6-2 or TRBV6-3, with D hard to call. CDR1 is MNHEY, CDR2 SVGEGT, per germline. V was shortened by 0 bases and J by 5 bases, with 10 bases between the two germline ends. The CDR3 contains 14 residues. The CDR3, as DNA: TGTGCCAGCAGTTACTCTGGTGGACGGGAGACCCAGTACTTC. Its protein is CASSYSGGRETQYF.

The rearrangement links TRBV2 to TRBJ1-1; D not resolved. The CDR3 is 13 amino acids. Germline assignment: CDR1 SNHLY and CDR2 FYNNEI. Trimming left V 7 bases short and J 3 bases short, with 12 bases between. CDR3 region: CASKPRHDTEAFF. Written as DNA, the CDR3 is TGTGCCAGCAAGCCGAGACACGACACTGAAGCTTTCTTT. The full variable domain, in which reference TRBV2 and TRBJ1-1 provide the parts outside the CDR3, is EPEVTQTPSHQVTQMGQEVILRCVPISNHLYFYWYRQILGQKVEFLVSFYNNEISEKSEIFDDQFSVERPDGSNFTLKIRSTKLEDSAMYFCASKPRHDTEAFFGQGTRLTVV.

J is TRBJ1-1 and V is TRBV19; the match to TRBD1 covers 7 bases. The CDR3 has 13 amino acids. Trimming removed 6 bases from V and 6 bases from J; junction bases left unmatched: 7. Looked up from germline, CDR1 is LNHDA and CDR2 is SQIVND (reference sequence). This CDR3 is CASSTGETSEAFF. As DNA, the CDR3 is TGTGCCAGTAGCACAGGGGAAACCTCTGAAGCTTTCTTT. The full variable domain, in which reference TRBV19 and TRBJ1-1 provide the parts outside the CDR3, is DGGITQSPKYLFRKEGQNVTLSCEQNLNHDAMYWYRQDPGQGLRLIYYSQIVNDFQKGDIAEGYSVSREKKESFPLTVTSAQKNPTAFYLCASSTGETSEAFFGQGTRLTVV.

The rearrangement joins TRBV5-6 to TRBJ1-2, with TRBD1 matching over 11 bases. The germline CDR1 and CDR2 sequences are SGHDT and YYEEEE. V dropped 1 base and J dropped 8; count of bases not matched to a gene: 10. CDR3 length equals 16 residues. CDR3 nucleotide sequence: TGTGCCAGCAGCTTGCCCGGGACAGGGGGTCTTCAGGGCTACACCTTC. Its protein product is CASSLPGTGGLQGYTF.

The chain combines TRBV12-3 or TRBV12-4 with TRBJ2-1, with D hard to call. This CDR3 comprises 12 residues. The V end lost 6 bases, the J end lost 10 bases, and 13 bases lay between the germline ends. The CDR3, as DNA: TGTGCCAGCAGCCCCCTTCGTAACGAGCAGTTCTTC. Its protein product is CASSPLRNEQFF.

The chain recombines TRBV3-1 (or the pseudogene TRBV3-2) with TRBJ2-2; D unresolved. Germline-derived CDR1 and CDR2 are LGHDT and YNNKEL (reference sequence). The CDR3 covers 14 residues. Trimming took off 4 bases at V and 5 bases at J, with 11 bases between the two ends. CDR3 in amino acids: CASSPVGLTGELFF. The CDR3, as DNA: TGTGCCAGCAGCCCGGTAGGATTAACCGGGGAGCTGTTTTTT.

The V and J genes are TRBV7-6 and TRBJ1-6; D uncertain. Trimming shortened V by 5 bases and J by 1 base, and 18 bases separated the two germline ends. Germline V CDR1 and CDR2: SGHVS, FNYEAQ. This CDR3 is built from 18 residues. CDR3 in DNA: TGTGCCAGCAGCCGTTTTCCACGCGGGAGGTCCTATAATTCACCCCTCCACTTT. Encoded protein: CASSRFPRGRSYNSPLHF.

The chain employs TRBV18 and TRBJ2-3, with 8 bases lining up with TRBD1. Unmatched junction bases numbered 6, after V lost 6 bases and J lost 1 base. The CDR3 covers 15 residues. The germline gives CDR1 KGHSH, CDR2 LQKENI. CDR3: CASSLGQGGTDTQYF. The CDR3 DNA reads TGTGCCAGCTCCCTAGGACAGGGAGGCACAGATACGCAGTATTTT.

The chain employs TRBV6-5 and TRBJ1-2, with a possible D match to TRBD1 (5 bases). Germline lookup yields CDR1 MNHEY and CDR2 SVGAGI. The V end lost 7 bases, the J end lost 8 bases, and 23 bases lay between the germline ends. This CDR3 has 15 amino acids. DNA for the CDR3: TGTGCCAGCAACCCAAGGGCGGGGAGGGGAGAAGGCTACACCTTC. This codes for CASNPRAGRGEGYTF.